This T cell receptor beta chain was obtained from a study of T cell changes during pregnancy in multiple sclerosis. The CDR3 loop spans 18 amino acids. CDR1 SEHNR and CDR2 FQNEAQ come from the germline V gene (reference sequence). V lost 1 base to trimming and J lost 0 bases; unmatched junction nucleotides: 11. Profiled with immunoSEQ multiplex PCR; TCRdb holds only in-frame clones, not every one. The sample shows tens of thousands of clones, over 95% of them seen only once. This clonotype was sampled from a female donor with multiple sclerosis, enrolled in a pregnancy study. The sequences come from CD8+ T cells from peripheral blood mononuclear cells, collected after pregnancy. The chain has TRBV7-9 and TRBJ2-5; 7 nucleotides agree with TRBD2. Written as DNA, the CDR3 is TGTGCCAGCAGCTTAGGTTTTTCCAGCGGGGTACACCAAGAGACCCAGTACTTC. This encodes CASSLGFSSGVHQETQYF.